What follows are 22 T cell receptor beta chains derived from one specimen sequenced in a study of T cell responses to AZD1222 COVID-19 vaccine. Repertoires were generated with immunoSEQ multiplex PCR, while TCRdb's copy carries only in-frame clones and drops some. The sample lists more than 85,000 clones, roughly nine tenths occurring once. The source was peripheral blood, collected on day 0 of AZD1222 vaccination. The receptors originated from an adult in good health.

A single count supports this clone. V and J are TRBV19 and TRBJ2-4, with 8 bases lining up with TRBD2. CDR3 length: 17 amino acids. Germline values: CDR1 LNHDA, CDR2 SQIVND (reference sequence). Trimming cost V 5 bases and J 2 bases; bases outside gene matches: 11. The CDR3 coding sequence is TGTGCCAGTAGTCCAGGACTAGCTAGGACTACCAAAAACATTCAGTACTTC. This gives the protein CASSPGLARTTKNIQYF.

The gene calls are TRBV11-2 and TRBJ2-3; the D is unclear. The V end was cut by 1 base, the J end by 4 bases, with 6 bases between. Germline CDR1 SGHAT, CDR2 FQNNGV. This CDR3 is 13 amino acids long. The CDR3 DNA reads TGTGCCAGCAGCTTAGTGGGGTCAGATACGCAGTATTTT. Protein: CASSLVGSDTQYF.

The CDR3 region has the DNA TGTGCCAGCAGTCGCTCCTCCTATGGCTACACCTTC. It codes for CASSRSSYGYTF. The chain uses TRBV12-3 or TRBV12-4 and TRBJ1-2; D not resolved. Deletions cut 5 bases from V and 4 bases from J, with 8 bases between. This CDR3 is built from 12 residues.

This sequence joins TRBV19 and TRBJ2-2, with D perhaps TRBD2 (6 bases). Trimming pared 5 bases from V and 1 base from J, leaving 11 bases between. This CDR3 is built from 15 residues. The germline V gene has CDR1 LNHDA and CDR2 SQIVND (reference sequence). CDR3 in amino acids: CASSAGPMNTGELFF. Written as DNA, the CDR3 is TGTGCCAGTAGTGCGGGACCGATGAACACCGGGGAGCTGTTTTTT.

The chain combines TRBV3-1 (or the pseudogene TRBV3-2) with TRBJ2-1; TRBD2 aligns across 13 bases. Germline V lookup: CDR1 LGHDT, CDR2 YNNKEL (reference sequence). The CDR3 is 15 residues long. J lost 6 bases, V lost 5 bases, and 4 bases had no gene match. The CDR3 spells CASSFTSGGANEQFF. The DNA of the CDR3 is TGTGCCAGCAGCTTCACTAGCGGGGGGGCCAATGAGCAGTTCTTC.

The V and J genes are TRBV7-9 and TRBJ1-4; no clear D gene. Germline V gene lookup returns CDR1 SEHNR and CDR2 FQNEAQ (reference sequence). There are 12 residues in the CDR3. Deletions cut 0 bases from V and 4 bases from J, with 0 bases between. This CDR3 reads CASSLANEKLFF. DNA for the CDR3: TGTGCCAGCAGCTTAGCTAATGAAAAACTGTTTTTT.

The CDR3 reads CASSPRGSPLHF. CDR3 DNA sequence: TGTGCCAGCAGCCCACGGGGTTCACCCCTCCACTTT. The chain combines TRBV3-1 (or the pseudogene TRBV3-2) with TRBJ1-6; D is unclear. Trimming stripped 4 bases from V and 9 bases from J, with 7 bases between. The germline V gene encodes CDR1 LGHDT and CDR2 YNNKEL (reference sequence). The CDR3 extends over 12 amino acids.

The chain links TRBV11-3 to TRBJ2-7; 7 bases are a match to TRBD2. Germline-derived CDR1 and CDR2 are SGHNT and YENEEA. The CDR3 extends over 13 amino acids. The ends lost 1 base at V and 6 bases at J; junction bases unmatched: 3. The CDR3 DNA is TGTGCCAGCAGCTTAGGGGGAGGGAGCGAGCAGTACTTC. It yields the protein CASSLGGGSEQYF.

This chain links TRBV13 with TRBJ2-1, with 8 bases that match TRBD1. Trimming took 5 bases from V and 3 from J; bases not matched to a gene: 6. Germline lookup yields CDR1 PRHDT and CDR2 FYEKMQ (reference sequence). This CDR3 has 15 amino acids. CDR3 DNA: TGTGCCAGCAGCCACGGGACAGGAGGCTACAATGAGCAGTTCTTC. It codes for CASSHGTGGYNEQFF.

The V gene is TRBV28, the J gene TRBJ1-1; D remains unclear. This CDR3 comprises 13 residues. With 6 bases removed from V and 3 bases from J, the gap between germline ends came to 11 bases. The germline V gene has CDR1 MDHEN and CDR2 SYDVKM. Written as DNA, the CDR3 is TGTGCCAGCAGGCCTCCCTTGGACACTGAAGCTTTCTTT. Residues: CASRPPLDTEAFF.

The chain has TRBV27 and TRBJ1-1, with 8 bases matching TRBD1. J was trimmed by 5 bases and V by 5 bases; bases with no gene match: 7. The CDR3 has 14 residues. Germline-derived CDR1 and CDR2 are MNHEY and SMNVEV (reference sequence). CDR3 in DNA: TGTGCCAGCAGTCGCGGACAGGGTGTTACTGAAGCTTTCTTT. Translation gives CASSRGQGVTEAFF.

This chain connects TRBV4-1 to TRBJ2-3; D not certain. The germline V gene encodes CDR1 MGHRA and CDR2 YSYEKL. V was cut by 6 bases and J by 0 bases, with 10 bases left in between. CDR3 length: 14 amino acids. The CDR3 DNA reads TGCGCCAGCAGTCGGGCAACTAGCACAGATACGCAGTATTTT. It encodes CASSRATSTDTQYF.

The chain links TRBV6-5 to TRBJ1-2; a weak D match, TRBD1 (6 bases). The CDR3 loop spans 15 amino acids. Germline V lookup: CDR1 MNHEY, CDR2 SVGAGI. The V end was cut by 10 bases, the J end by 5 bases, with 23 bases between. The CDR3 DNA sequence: TGTGCCACCAAACCTAACGCGGACAGTTTTTATGGCTACACCTTC. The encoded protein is CATKPNADSFYGYTF.

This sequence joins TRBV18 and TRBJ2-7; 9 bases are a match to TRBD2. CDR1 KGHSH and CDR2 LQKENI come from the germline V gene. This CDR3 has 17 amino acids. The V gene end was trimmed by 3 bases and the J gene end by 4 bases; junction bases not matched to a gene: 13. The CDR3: CASSPPLGSGRTYEQYF. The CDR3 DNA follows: TGTGCCAGCTCACCCCCCTTGGGTAGCGGGAGAACGTACGAGCAGTACTTC.

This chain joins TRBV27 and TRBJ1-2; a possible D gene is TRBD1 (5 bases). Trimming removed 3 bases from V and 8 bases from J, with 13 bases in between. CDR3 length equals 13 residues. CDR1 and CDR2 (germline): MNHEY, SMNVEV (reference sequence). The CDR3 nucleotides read TGTGCCAGCAGTTTGGTCAAGGGGCAAGGCTACACCTTC. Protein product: CASSLVKGQGYTF.

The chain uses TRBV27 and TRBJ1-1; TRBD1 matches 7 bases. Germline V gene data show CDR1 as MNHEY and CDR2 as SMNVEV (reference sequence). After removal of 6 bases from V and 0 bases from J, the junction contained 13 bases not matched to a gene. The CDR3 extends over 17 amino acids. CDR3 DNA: TGTGCCAGCAGCGGAACGCAACTCGACAGGGTGAACACTGAAGCTTTCTTT. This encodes CASSGTQLDRVNTEAFF.

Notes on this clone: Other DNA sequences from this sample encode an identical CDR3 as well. CDR3 DNA: TGTGCCTGGAGTGTGGGAGGATATGGCTACACCTTC. The encoded protein is CAWSVGGYGYTF. V and J are TRBV30 and TRBJ1-2, with D hard to call. Trimming took off 0 bases at V and 5 bases at J, with 7 bases between the two ends. Germline V gives CDR1 GTSNPN, CDR2 SVGIG (reference sequence). The CDR3 spans 12 residues. The complete variable domain, with remaining parts taken from reference TRBV30 and TRBJ1-2, reads SQTIHQWPATLVQPVGSPLSLECTVEGTSNPNLYWYRQAAGRGLQLLFYSVGIGQISSEVPQNLSASRPQDRQFILSSKKLLLSDSGFYLCAWSVGGYGYTFGSGTRLTVV.

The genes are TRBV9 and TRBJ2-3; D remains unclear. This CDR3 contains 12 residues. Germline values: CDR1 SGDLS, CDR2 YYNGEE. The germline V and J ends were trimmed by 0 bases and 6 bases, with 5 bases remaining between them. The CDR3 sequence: CASSVGVDTQYF. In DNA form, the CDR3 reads TGTGCCAGCAGCGTAGGGGTGGATACGCAGTATTTT.

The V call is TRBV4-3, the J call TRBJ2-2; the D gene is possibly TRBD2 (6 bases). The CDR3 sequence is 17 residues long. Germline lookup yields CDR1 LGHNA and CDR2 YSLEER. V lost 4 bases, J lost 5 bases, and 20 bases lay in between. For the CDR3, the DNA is TGCGCCAGCAGCCCAAACGGGCGGAAGCGGGTGACCGGGGAGCTGTTTTTT. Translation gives CASSPNGRKRVTGELFF.

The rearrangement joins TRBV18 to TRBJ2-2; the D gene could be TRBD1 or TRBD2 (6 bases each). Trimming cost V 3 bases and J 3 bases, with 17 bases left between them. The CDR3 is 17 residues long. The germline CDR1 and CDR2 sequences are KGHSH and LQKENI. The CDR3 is CASSPNTGAADTGELFF. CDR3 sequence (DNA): TGTGCCAGCTCACCGAACACGGGGGCTGCGGACACCGGGGAGCTGTTTTTT.

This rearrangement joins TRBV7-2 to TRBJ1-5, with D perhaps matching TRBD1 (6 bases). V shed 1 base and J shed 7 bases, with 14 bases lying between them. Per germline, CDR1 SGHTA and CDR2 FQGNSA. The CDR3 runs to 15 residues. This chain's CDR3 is CASSLGQQGNQPQHF. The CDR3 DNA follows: TGTGCCAGCAGCTTAGGACAACAGGGTAACCAGCCCCAGCATTTT.

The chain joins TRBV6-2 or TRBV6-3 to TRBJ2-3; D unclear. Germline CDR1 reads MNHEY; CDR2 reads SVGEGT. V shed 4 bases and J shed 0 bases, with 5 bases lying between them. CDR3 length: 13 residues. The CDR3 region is CASSLYSTDTQYF. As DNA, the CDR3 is TGTGCCAGCAGTTTGTACAGCACAGATACGCAGTATTTT.